The sequence of this TCR beta chain was determined in a study of T cell repertoires in cytomegalovirus infection. Study-wide background: Selection of CMV epitopes for the study included recently identified HLA-C-restricted and well-studied HLA-B-restricted ones. Both CMV infection and a matching HLA type were indicated by public TCR beta signatures.

Between the trimmed V and J ends, which lost 5 bases and 4 bases, there was a span of 20 bases. CDR1 and CDR2 (germline): MNHNS, SASEGT. The CDR3 consists of 16 residues. Each CDR3 protein gets one entry after TCRdb re-called the reads with MiXCR. This table holds around 430,000 distinct CDR3 sequences, approximately 42% found once. This clonotype was counted between two and nine times. Its antigen is unidentified. The TCR originated in a human donor in good health (CMV status not recorded). Some clones in this sample may be carry-over from other donors' samples. The chain is built from TRBV6-1 and TRBJ1-1; D uncertain. Sample: cultured PBMCs, taken from culture after CMV antigen stimulation. This chain's CDR3 is CASSTGGYGGGTEAFF. In DNA form, the CDR3 reads TGTGCCAGCAGTACGGGAGGGTACGGAGGTGGCACTGAAGCTTTCTTT.